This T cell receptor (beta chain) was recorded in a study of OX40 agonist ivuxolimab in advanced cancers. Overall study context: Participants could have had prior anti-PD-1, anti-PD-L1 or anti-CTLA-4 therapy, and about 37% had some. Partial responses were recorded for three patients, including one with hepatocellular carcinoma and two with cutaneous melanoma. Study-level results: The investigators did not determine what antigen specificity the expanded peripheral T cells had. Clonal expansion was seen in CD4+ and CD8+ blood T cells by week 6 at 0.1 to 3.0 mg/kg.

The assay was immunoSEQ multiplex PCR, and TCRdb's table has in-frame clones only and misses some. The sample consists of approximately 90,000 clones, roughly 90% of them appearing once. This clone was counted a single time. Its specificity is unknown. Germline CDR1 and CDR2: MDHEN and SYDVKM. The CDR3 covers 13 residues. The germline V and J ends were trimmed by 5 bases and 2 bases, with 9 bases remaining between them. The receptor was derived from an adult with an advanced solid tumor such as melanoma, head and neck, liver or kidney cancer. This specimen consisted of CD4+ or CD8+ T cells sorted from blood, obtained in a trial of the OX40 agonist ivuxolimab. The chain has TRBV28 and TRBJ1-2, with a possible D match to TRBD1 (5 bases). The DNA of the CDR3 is TGTGCCAGCAGTCCCACAGGAAACTATGGCTACACCTTC. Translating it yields CASSPTGNYGYTF.